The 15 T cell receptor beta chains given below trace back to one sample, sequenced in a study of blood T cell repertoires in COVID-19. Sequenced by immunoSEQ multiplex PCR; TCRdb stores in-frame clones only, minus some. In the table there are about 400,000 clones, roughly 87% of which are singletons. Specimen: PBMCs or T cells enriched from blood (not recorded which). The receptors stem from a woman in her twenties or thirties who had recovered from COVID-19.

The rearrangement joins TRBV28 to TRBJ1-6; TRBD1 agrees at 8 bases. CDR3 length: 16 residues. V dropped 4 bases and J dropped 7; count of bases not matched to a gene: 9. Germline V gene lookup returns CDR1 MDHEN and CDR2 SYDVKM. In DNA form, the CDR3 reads TGTGCCAGCAGTTGGGGACAGGCCACGGGCAATTCACCCCTCCACTTT. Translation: CASSWGQATGNSPLHF.

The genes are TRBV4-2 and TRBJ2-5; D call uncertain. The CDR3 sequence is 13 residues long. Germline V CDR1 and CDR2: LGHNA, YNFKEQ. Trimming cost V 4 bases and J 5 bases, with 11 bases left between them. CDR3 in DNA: TGTGCCAGCAGCCCTAACCTCGAGGAGACCCAGTACTTC. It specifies CASSPNLEETQYF.

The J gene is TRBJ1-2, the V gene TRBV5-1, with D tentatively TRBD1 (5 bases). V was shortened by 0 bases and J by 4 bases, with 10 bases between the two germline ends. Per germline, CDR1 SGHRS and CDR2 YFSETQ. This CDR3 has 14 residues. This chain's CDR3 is CASSLAPTGYGYTF. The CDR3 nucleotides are TGCGCCAGCAGCTTGGCCCCAACAGGCTATGGCTACACCTTC.

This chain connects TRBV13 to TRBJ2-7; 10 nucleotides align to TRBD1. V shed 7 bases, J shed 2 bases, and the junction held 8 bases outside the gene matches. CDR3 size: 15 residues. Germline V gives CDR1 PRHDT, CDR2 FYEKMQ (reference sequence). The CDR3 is CASNPPGQGTYEQYF. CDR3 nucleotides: TGTGCCAGCAACCCTCCGGGACAGGGGACCTACGAGCAGTACTTC.

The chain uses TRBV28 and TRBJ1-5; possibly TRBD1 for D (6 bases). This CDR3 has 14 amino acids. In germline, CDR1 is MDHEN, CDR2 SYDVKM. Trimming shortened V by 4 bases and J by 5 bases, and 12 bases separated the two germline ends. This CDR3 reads CASSSGTFYQPQHF. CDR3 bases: TGTGCCAGCAGTTCAGGGACATTCTATCAGCCCCAGCATTTT.

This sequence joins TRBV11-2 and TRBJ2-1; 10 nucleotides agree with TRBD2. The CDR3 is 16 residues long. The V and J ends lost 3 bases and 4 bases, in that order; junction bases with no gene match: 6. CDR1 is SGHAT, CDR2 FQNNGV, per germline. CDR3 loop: CASSLGVAGGYNEQFF. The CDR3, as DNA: TGTGCCAGCAGCTTGGGGGTAGCGGGGGGTTACAATGAGCAGTTCTTC.

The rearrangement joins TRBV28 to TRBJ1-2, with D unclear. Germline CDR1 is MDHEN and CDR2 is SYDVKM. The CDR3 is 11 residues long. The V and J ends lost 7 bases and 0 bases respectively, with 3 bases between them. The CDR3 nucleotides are TGTGCCAGCATAACTAACTATGGCTACACCTTC. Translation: CASITNYGYTF.

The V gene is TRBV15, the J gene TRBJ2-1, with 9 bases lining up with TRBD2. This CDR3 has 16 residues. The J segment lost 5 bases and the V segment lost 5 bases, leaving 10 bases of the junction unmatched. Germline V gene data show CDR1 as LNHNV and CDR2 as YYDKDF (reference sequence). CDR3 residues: CATSGPVAGGNNEQFF. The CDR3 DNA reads TGTGCCACCAGCGGCCCCGTTGCGGGGGGGAACAATGAGCAGTTCTTC.

The CDR3 DNA reads TGTGCCAGCAGCCTATACGGGGGGCCCACAGATACGCAGTATTTT. This codes for CASSLYGGPTDTQYF. The J gene is TRBJ2-3, the V gene TRBV14; D is perhaps TRBD2 (7 bases). V shed 4 bases and J shed 2 bases, with 13 bases lying between them. This CDR3 is built from 15 residues. Germline V gene sequence: CDR1 SGHDN, CDR2 FVKESK.

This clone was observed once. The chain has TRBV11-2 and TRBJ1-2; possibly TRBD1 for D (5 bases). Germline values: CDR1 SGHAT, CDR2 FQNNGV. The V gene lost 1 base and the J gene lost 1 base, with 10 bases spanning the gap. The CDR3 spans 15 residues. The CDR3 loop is CASSLARVFNYGYTF. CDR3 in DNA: TGTGCCAGCAGCTTAGCCAGGGTCTTTAACTATGGCTACACCTTC.

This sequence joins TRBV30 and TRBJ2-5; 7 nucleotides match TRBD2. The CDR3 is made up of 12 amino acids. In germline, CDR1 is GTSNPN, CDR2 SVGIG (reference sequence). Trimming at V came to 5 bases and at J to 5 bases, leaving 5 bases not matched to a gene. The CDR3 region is CAWDGLDETQYF. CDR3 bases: TGTGCCTGGGACGGACTAGATGAGACCCAGTACTTC.

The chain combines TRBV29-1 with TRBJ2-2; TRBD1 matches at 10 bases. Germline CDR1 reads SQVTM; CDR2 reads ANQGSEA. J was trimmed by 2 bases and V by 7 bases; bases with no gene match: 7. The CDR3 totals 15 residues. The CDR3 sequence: CSENTTGGNTGELFF. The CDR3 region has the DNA TGCAGCGAAAACACGACAGGGGGCAACACCGGGGAGCTGTTTTTT.

The CDR3 reads CASSPTGQGVGSPLHF. CDR3 nucleotide sequence: TGTGCCAGCAGTCCAACTGGACAGGGGGTTGGCTCACCCCTCCACTTT. J is TRBJ1-6 and V is TRBV28; 10 bases match TRBD1. The V gene's germline CDR1 is MDHEN and CDR2 SYDVKM. There are 16 residues in the CDR3. After removal of 5 bases from V and 10 bases from J, the junction contained 11 bases not matched to a gene.

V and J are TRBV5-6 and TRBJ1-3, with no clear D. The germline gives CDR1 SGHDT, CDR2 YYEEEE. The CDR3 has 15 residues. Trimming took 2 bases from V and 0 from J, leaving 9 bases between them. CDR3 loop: CASSFPDNSGNTIYF. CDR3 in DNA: TGTGCCAGCAGCTTCCCAGACAACTCTGGAAACACCATATATTTT.

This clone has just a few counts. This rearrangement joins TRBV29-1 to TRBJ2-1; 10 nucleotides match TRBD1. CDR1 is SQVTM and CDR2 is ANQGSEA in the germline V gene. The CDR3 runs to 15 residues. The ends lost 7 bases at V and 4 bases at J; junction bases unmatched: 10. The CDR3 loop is CSGELRDRGYNEQFF. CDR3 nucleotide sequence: TGCAGCGGGGAGCTGCGGGACAGGGGTTACAATGAGCAGTTCTTC.